Each of the 21 T cell receptor beta chains below was sequenced from the same sample in a study of regulatory T cells in long-lasting Graves disease. Investigators prepared the TCR beta libraries by applying iRepertoire HTBI primers and Arm-PCR of CDR3 regions. TCRdb re-called the multiplex PCR reads with MiXCR, one entry per CDR3 protein. The sample contains 500,000 to 700,000 distinct CDR3 sequences, 15% to 20% of which appear only once. The sample's time point: newly diagnosed GD, antithyroid drugs for less than 3 months. Generation of the TCR library employed RNA extracted from PBMCs. This same sample was also taken into another study, of T cells in Graves' hyperthyroidism and ophthalmopathy.

Sequences were derived from peripheral blood mononuclear cells (PBMCs), sampled at new diagnosis, from a patient treated with antithyroid drugs. Every receptor here comes from a woman in her thirties with Graves disease.

This clonotype was seen a few times. The chain recombines TRBV7-6 with TRBJ2-1; D might be TRBD1 or TRBD2, each matching 5 bases. The J call may be wrong; the DNA end is better matched by TRBJ2-5. The length of the CDR3 is 14 residues. CDR1 is SGHVS and CDR2 is FNYEAQ in the germline V gene. The CDR3: CASSWGSVGETQYF. For the CDR3, the DNA is TGTGCCAGCAGCTGGGGGTCCGTGGGAGAGACCCAGTACTTC.

This clonotype was found a few times. This chain uses TRBV6-9 with TRBJ2-7, with a tentative D call TRBD1 (6 bases). This CDR3 is built from 13 residues. The V end lost 3 bases, the J end lost 3 bases, and 9 bases lay between the germline ends. Germline lookup yields CDR1 MNHGY and CDR2 SVAAGI. This CDR3 reads CASSYRGGYEQYF. The DNA of the CDR3 is TGTGCCAGCAGTTACAGGGGTGGCTACGAGCAGTACTTC.

At least ten counts were recorded for this clonotype. CDR3 sequence reads: CASSLRRGGYQETQYF. CDR3 nucleotide sequence: TGTGCCAGCAGCCTTCGGAGGGGTGGGTACCAAGAGACCCAGTACTTC. The genes are TRBV11-1 and TRBJ2-5; TRBD2 is a possible D gene (6 bases). Trimming removed 5 bases at V and 0 bases at J, with 16 bases between. CDR3 length equals 16 residues. Germline CDR1 and CDR2: SGHAT and FQDESV (reference sequence). The full variable domain, rest sourced from reference TRBV11-1 and TRBJ2-5, is EAEVAQSPRYKITEKSQAVAFWCDPISGHATLYWYRQILGQGPELLVQFQDESVVDDSQLPKDRFSAERLKGVDSTLKIQPAELGDSAMYLCASSLRRGGYQETQYFGPGTRLLVL.

The sample holds many counts of this clonotype. The rearrangement uses TRBV28 and TRBJ1-1, with D unresolved. The germline V and J ends were trimmed by 7 bases and 4 bases, with 16 bases remaining between them. CDR3 length: 14 amino acids. Germline V gives CDR1 MDHEN, CDR2 SYDVKM. In DNA, the CDR3 is TGTGCCAGCACCCCCCAAGCGGGCGCCACTGAAGCTTTCTTT. Encoded protein: CASTPQAGATEAFF.

This clonotype has ten or more counts. The genes are TRBV20-1 and TRBJ1-1, with D unclear. Trimming took off 1 base at V and 1 base at J, with 13 bases between the two ends. Germline V lookup: CDR1 DFQATT, CDR2 SNEGSKA (reference sequence). The CDR3 has 15 residues. The CDR3 DNA reads TGCAGTGCTAGAGCCACCTCCGAACGGAACACTGAAGCTTTCTTT. Amino acids: CSARATSERNTEAFF.

The table lists this clonotype with many counts. This rearrangement joins TRBV7-2 to TRBJ2-2, with D unclear. Germline V gene sequence: CDR1 SGHTA, CDR2 FQGNSA. Trimming cost V 2 bases and J 7 bases, with 8 bases left between them. The CDR3 totals 13 residues. CDR3 residues: CASSLFLGGELFF. DNA of the CDR3: TGTGCCAGCAGCTTATTCTTAGGCGGGGAGCTGTTTTTT. The entire variable domain, with the rest obtained from reference TRBV7-2 and TRBJ2-2, is as follows: GAGVSQSPSNKVTEKGKDVELRCDPISGHTALYWYRQSLGQGLEFLIYFQGNSAPDKSGLPSDRFSAERTGGSVSTLTIQRTQQEDSAVYLCASSLFLGGELFFGEGSRLTVL.

This clonotype was seen many times. This chain links TRBV5-1 with TRBJ1-1; D remains ambiguous. Germline assignment: CDR1 SGHRS and CDR2 YFSETQ. V was clipped by 9 bases and J by 0 bases, with 12 bases between them. This CDR3 contains 13 residues. DNA of the CDR3: TGCGCCACCAAGCCGTACTTGAACACTGAAGCTTTCTTT. Protein product: CATKPYLNTEAFF.

V and J are TRBV5-1 and TRBJ1-2; the match to TRBD1 covers 12 bases. Germline CDR1 reads SGHRS; CDR2 reads YFSETQ. The CDR3 is 16 amino acids. V shed 4 bases and J 7 bases; nucleotides not matched to a gene: 11. CDR3 bases: TGCGCCAGCAGCACACGAACGACGGGACAGGGGGCTGGCTACACCTTC. Its protein product is CASSTRTTGQGAGYTF.

There are many counts of this clonotype. J is TRBJ2-2 and V is TRBV7-3; D is ambiguous. The germline gives CDR1 SGHTA, CDR2 FQGTGA. The CDR3 length is 15 residues. Trimming shortened V by 2 bases and J by 0 bases, and 7 bases separated the two germline ends. Here the CDR3 DNA reads TGTGCCAGCAGCTTATCATCTGCGAACACCGGGGAGCTGTTTTTT. Protein product: CASSLSSANTGELFF.

This clonotype was seen repeatedly, ten times or more. V and J are TRBV7-6 and TRBJ2-1; TRBD2 matches 9 bases. Per the germline V gene, CDR1 is SGHVS and CDR2 is FNYEAQ. This CDR3 comprises 18 residues. J was trimmed by 6 bases and V by 4 bases; bases with no gene match: 16. The CDR3 is CASSSIGVRAGGPNEQFF. The DNA for the CDR3 is TGTGCCAGCAGCTCGATCGGCGTTAGAGCGGGAGGACCCAATGAGCAGTTCTTC.

This clonotype occurred many times. The chain employs TRBV28 and TRBJ1-2; no definite D call. Germline CDR1 reads MDHEN; CDR2 reads SYDVKM. The CDR3 spans 12 residues. Trimming took 3 bases from V and 4 from J, leaving 6 bases between them. CDR3 bases: TGTGCCAGCAGTTTTGACGTCTATGGCTACACCTTC. It specifies CASSFDVYGYTF.

This clonotype was detected only a few times. The chain joins TRBV5-6 to TRBJ2-7; 14 bases fit TRBD2. After removal of 5 bases from V and 7 bases from J, the junction contained 14 bases not matched to a gene. CDR1 is SGHDT, CDR2 YYEEEE, per germline. The CDR3 sequence is 17 residues long. Here the CDR3 reads CASSYRLAGGPAGEQYF. Written as DNA, the CDR3 is TGTGCCAGCAGTTACCGACTAGCGGGAGGGCCAGCGGGGGAGCAGTACTTC.

The chain has TRBV12-3 or TRBV12-4 and TRBJ1-4; D gene ambiguous. The CDR3 contains 15 residues. The V end lost 0 bases, the J end lost 8 bases, and 13 bases lay between the germline ends. The CDR3 is CASSLATLVREKLFF. The CDR3 region has the DNA TGTGCCAGCAGTTTAGCGACCCTAGTGAGGGAAAAACTGTTTTTT.

In this sample, this clonotype turned up many times. The chain links TRBV28 to TRBJ2-1; TRBD1 matches at 11 bases. The CDR3 extends over 15 amino acids. Trimming cost V 3 bases and J 8 bases; bases outside gene matches: 6. CDR1 and CDR2 (germline): MDHEN, SYDVKM. In nucleotides, the CDR3 is TGTGCCAGCAGTTTGGGACAGGGGGAGGGCGATGAGCAGTTCTTC. Translating gives CASSLGQGEGDEQFF. Looking up the rest from reference TRBV28 and TRBJ2-1 gives the full variable domain: DVKVTQSSRYLVKRTGEKVFLECVQDMDHENMFWYRQDPGLGLRLIYFSYDVKMKEKGDIPEGYSVSREKKERFSLILESASTNQTSMYLCASSLGQGEGDEQFFGPGTRLTVL.

This clonotype was picked up many times. The chain joins TRBV6-2 or TRBV6-3 to TRBJ2-1; 8 bases are shared with TRBD2. This CDR3 has 15 residues. The germline V gene has CDR1 MNHEY and CDR2 SVGEGT. V lost 11 bases, J lost 0 bases, and 9 bases stayed unmatched. This CDR3 is CAGSRAGASYNEQFF. The CDR3 DNA is TGTGCCGGTTCGCGAGCGGGAGCCTCCTACAATGAGCAGTTCTTC.

The chain has TRBV20-1 and TRBJ2-7; TRBD1 might be the D (5 bases). V was shortened by 4 bases and J by 2 bases, with 6 bases between the two germline ends. There are 11 residues in the CDR3. Germline CDR1 DFQATT, CDR2 SNEGSKA (reference sequence). This CDR3 is CSAIQAYEQYF. CDR3 DNA: TGCAGTGCTATACAGGCCTACGAGCAGTACTTC.

This clonotype occurred many times. The rearrangement joins TRBV28 to TRBJ1-4, with D unclear. The ends were cut back, 8 bases at V and 5 bases at J, with 18 bases in the middle. Per germline, CDR1 MDHEN and CDR2 SYDVKM. This CDR3 is built from 15 residues. The CDR3 nucleotides are TGTGCCAGCGCGAATTTATGGGAACCGAATGAAAAACTGTTTTTT. The encoded protein is CASANLWEPNEKLFF.

This clonotype was counted ten times or more. This chain uses TRBV2 with TRBJ1-1, with no clear D. Germline V gene lookup returns CDR1 SNHLY and CDR2 FYNNEI. The CDR3 runs to 12 residues. V lost 7 bases and J lost 0, with 6 bases in between. DNA of the CDR3: TGTGCCAGCATCGATATGAACACTGAAGCTTTCTTT. This sequence encodes CASIDMNTEAFF. The entire variable domain, with the rest obtained from reference TRBV2 and TRBJ1-1, is as follows: EPEVTQTPSHQVTQMGQEVILRCVPISNHLYFYWYRQILGQKVEFLVSFYNNEISEKSEIFDDQFSVERPDGSNFTLKIRSTKLEDSAMYFCASIDMNTEAFFGQGTRLTVV.

A few counts support this clonotype. The V and J genes are TRBV4-2 and TRBJ2-3; 7 bases map to TRBD2. Germline trimming cut 4 bases from V and 0 bases from J; bases unmatched to any gene: 7. CDR3 length: 16 amino acids. Germline CDR1 reads LGHNA; CDR2 reads YNFKEQ. The CDR3 spells CASSRRSGESTDTQYF. The CDR3 nucleotides read TGTGCCAGCAGCCGCCGAAGCGGGGAAAGCACAGATACGCAGTATTTT.

This clonotype was recorded many times. V usage is TRBV5-1 and J usage is TRBJ2-5; D gene unclear. Looked up from germline, CDR1 is SGHRS and CDR2 is YFSETQ. Trimming pared 0 bases from V and 0 bases from J, leaving 0 bases between. The CDR3 spans 12 residues. In DNA, the CDR3 is TGCGCCAGCAGCTTGGACCAAGAGACCCAGTACTTC. Translated: CASSLDQETQYF.

This clonotype occurred many times. The chain carries TRBV7-3 and TRBJ1-1; no clear D gene. V was clipped by 5 bases and J by 2 bases, with 15 bases between them. Germline CDR1 reads SGHTA; CDR2 reads FQGTGA. CDR3 length equals 15 residues. The CDR3 DNA follows: TGTGCCAGCAGCCATGAAGTTTCATCCAACACTGAAGCTTTCTTT. This encodes CASSHEVSSNTEAFF.